This is a list of T cell receptor beta chains from one sample in a study of blood T cell repertoires in COVID-19. The data were produced by immunoSEQ multiplex PCR, yet TCRdb's version contains in-frame clones alone and is incomplete. Here the sample spans 120,000 to 150,000 clones, 75% to 90% being singletons. Sequenced input: peripheral blood. The receptors originated from a woman older than 75 with acute or convalescent COVID-19. Each CDR3 is given with its conserved first and last residue. Each record gives: J gene, D gene, clone size, V gene, CDR3 protein, CDR3 DNA. D genes are given only for firm matches. Size is omitted from some rows. Given values are once, few, many or a class for expanded clones.

J gene: TRBJ2-7
D gene: .
clone size: .
V gene: TRBV7-9
CDR3 protein: CASSLVEVDAGVGYEQYF
CDR3 DNA: TGTGCCAGCAGCTTAGTCGAGGTCGACGCGGGCGTTGGCTACGAGCAGTACTTC

J gene: TRBJ1-5
D gene: TRBD1
clone size: .
V gene: TRBV28
CDR3 protein: CASKPWTGRNQPQHF
CDR3 DNA: TGTGCCAGCAAACCCTGGACAGGGAGGAATCAGCCCCAGCATTTT

J gene: TRBJ1-2
D gene: TRBD1
clone size: once
V gene: TRBV6-5
CDR3 protein: CASTGGSYYGYTF
CDR3 DNA: TGTGCCAGCACAGGGGGCTCCTACTATGGCTACACCTTC

J gene: TRBJ2-1
D gene: .
clone size: .
V gene: TRBV5-1
CDR3 protein: CASSLAQGYNEQFF
CDR3 DNA: TGCGCCAGCAGCTTGGCGCAGGGCTACAATGAGCAGTTCTTC

J gene: TRBJ1-2
D gene: TRBD1
clone size: .
V gene: TRBV24-1
CDR3 protein: CATSEWDRVYGYTF
CDR3 DNA: TGTGCCACCAGTGAATGGGACAGGGTTTATGGCTACACCTTC

J gene: TRBJ1-1
D gene: .
clone size: .
V gene: TRBV4-1
CDR3 protein: CASSQEQIFYGEGTEAFF
CDR3 DNA: TGCGCCAGCAGCCAAGAACAGATCTTTTACGGGGAAGGAACTGAAGCTTTCTTT

J gene: TRBJ2-1
D gene: TRBD1
clone size: .
V gene: TRBV6-5
CDR3 protein: CASRPGGTGDNEQFF
CDR3 DNA: TGTGCCAGCAGGCCTGGCGGGACAGGGGATAACGAGCAGTTCTTC

J gene: TRBJ2-6
D gene: .
clone size: .
V gene: TRBV15
CDR3 protein: CATSPHSYSGANVLTF
CDR3 DNA: TGTGCCACCAGCCCGCATTCCTACTCTGGGGCCAACGTCCTGACTTTC

J gene: TRBJ1-6
D gene: .
clone size: .
V gene: TRBV13
CDR3 protein: CASSWVGGRYNSPLHF
CDR3 DNA: TGTGCCAGCAGTTGGGTAGGGGGAAGATATAATTCACCCCTCCACTTT

J gene: TRBJ2-7
D gene: .
clone size: .
V gene: TRBV7-9
CDR3 protein: CASSLSLAGYEQYF
CDR3 DNA: TGTGCCAGCAGCTTATCCCTAGCCGGGTACGAGCAGTACTTC

J gene: TRBJ2-7
D gene: TRBD2
clone size: .
V gene: TRBV2
CDR3 protein: CASSPLHRGGEQYF
CDR3 DNA: TGTGCCAGCAGTCCCCTCCACCGCGGGGGCGAGCAGTACTTC

J gene: TRBJ2-7
D gene: .
clone size: .
V gene: TRBV28
CDR3 protein: CASTNRAPYEQYF
CDR3 DNA: TGTGCCAGCACGAACAGGGCCCCCTACGAGCAGTACTTC

J gene: TRBJ2-1
D gene: TRBD1
clone size: .
V gene: TRBV4-1
CDR3 protein: CASSHKPGQGDNEQFF
CDR3 DNA: TGCGCCAGCAGCCATAAACCGGGACAGGGAGACAATGAGCAGTTCTTC

J gene: TRBJ1-5
D gene: .
clone size: .
V gene: TRBV28
CDR3 protein: CASKMGDQPQHF
CDR3 DNA: TGTGCCAGCAAGATGGGCGATCAGCCCCAGCATTTT

J gene: TRBJ1-4
D gene: TRBD1
clone size: few
V gene: TRBV5-8
CDR3 protein: CASSSAGTVLTNEKLFF
CDR3 DNA: TGTGCCAGCAGCTCGGCTGGGACAGTCCTAACTAATGAAAAACTGTTTTTT

J gene: TRBJ1-2
D gene: .
clone size: .
V gene: TRBV28
CDR3 protein: CASSFGGGYGYTF
CDR3 DNA: TGTGCCAGCAGTTTTGGGGGGGGCTATGGCTACACCTTC

J gene: TRBJ1-1
D gene: TRBD1
clone size: .
V gene: TRBV2
CDR3 protein: CASNRQGNTEAFF
CDR3 DNA: TGTGCCAGCAATAGACAGGGGAACACTGAAGCTTTCTTT

J gene: TRBJ2-5
D gene: .
clone size: .
V gene: TRBV19
CDR3 protein: CASSPRGAGETQYF
CDR3 DNA: TGTGCCAGTAGTCCCAGGGGTGCGGGAGAGACCCAGTACTTC

J gene: TRBJ1-1
D gene: .
clone size: .
V gene: TRBV11-1
CDR3 protein: CASSSRGRGIYTEAFF
CDR3 DNA: TGTGCCAGCAGCTCCAGGGGCCGGGGCATATACACTGAAGCTTTCTTT

J gene: TRBJ2-1
D gene: TRBD2
clone size: .
V gene: TRBV15
CDR3 protein: CATGRLAQWSYNEQFF
CDR3 DNA: TGTGCCACCGGGAGACTAGCGCAGTGGTCCTACAATGAGCAGTTCTTC

J gene: TRBJ1-5
D gene: .
clone size: few
V gene: TRBV28
CDR3 protein: CASSPRGVDFPQHF
CDR3 DNA: TGTGCCAGCAGTCCCCGGGGGGTTGATTTTCCCCAGCATTTT

J gene: TRBJ2-1
D gene: TRBD2
clone size: .
V gene: TRBV5-3
CDR3 protein: CAGKGGPLSYNEQFF
CDR3 DNA: TGTGCCGGAAAGGGAGGGCCCCTCTCCTACAATGAGCAGTTCTTC

J gene: TRBJ2-6
D gene: .
clone size: .
V gene: TRBV5-8
CDR3 protein: CASSAPYGANVLTF
CDR3 DNA: TGTGCCAGCAGCGCGCCATATGGGGCCAACGTCCTGACTTTC

J gene: TRBJ1-6
D gene: .
clone size: .
V gene: TRBV28
CDR3 protein: CASSKGGPYNSPLHF
CDR3 DNA: TGTGCCAGCAGCAAAGGGGGACCCTATAATTCACCCCTCCACTTT

J gene: TRBJ2-7
D gene: TRBD1
clone size: .
V gene: TRBV30
CDR3 protein: CAWRLTWGQGYEQYF
CDR3 DNA: TGTGCCTGGAGACTAACCTGGGGACAGGGCTACGAGCAGTACTTC

J gene: TRBJ1-4
D gene: .
clone size: .
V gene: TRBV6-6
CDR3 protein: CASSYPPGTNEKLFF
CDR3 DNA: TGTGCCAGCAGTTACCCGCCAGGCACTAATGAAAAACTGTTTTTT

J gene: TRBJ2-4
D gene: .
clone size: .
V gene: TRBV4-1
CDR3 protein: CASSQDLERFRRLAKNIQYF
CDR3 DNA: TGCGCCAGCAGCCAAGATCTCGAACGGTTCCGTCGCCTAGCCAAAAACATTCAGTACTTC

J gene: TRBJ2-3
D gene: .
clone size: .
V gene: TRBV2
CDR3 protein: CATQGLMPDTQYF
CDR3 DNA: TGTGCCACCCAGGGGTTGATGCCAGATACGCAGTATTTT

J gene: TRBJ1-1
D gene: .
clone size: .
V gene: TRBV6-4
CDR3 protein: CASRQTDMNTEAFF
CDR3 DNA: TGTGCCAGCAGGCAAACAGACATGAACACTGAAGCTTTCTTT

J gene: TRBJ1-2
D gene: .
clone size: .
V gene: TRBV24-1
CDR3 protein: CATRAGANYGYTF
CDR3 DNA: TGTGCCACCAGGGCAGGGGCTAACTATGGCTACACCTTC

J gene: TRBJ1-1
D gene: TRBD1
clone size: .
V gene: TRBV5-1
CDR3 protein: CASSPRGTGFIKDPSTEAFF
CDR3 DNA: TGCGCCAGCAGCCCGCGGGGGACAGGGTTTATAAAAGACCCTTCGACTGAAGCTTTCTTT

J gene: TRBJ2-3
D gene: .
clone size: .
V gene: TRBV7-2
CDR3 protein: CASSLETTDTQYF
CDR3 DNA: TGTGCCAGCAGCTTAGAGACTACAGATACGCAGTATTTT

J gene: TRBJ2-2
D gene: .
clone size: .
V gene: TRBV15
CDR3 protein: CATSRVREITGELFF
CDR3 DNA: TGTGCCACCAGCAGAGTACGGGAAATCACCGGGGAGCTGTTTTTT

J gene: TRBJ1-2
D gene: TRBD1
clone size: .
V gene: TRBV9
CDR3 protein: CASSVLAGTEYGYTF
CDR3 DNA: TGTGCCAGCAGCGTATTGGCTGGGACAGAGTATGGCTACACCTTC

J gene: TRBJ2-1
D gene: .
clone size: .
V gene: TRBV28
CDR3 protein: CASSLSDRRHEQFF
CDR3 DNA: TGTGCCAGCAGTTTATCGGACAGAAGGCATGAGCAGTTCTTC

J gene: TRBJ2-2
D gene: .
clone size: .
V gene: TRBV7-9
CDR3 protein: CASSRARDSNTGELFF
CDR3 DNA: TGTGCCAGCAGCCGAGCGCGGGACAGCAACACCGGGGAGCTGTTTTTT

J gene: TRBJ2-1
D gene: .
clone size: .
V gene: TRBV28
CDR3 protein: CASSPGSTSRNEQFF
CDR3 DNA: TGTGCCAGCAGTCCTGGGTCGACTAGTCGCAATGAGCAGTTCTTC

J gene: TRBJ2-7
D gene: TRBD2
clone size: .
V gene: TRBV5-1
CDR3 protein: CASSLAPVGSGLYEQYF
CDR3 DNA: TGCGCCAGCAGCTTGGCCCCGGTGGGTAGCGGGCTGTACGAGCAGTACTTC

J gene: TRBJ2-3
D gene: TRBD2
clone size: .
V gene: TRBV2
CDR3 protein: CASSETSGRTDTQYF
CDR3 DNA: TGTGCCAGCAGCGAAACTAGCGGCCGCACAGATACGCAGTATTTT

J gene: TRBJ2-5
D gene: TRBD2
clone size: .
V gene: TRBV9
CDR3 protein: CASSAGLAGRLDETQYF
CDR3 DNA: TGTGCCAGCAGCGCGGGACTAGCGGGGAGGTTGGACGAGACCCAGTACTTC

J gene: TRBJ1-4
D gene: .
clone size: few
V gene: TRBV5-1
CDR3 protein: CASSVDASANEKLFF
CDR3 DNA: TGCGCCAGCAGCGTGGACGCGTCCGCTAATGAAAAACTGTTTTTT

J gene: TRBJ1-1
D gene: .
clone size: .
V gene: TRBV21-1
CDR3 protein: CASTPGQGAEAFF
CDR3 DNA: TGTGCCAGCACCCCGGGACAGGGGGCTGAAGCTTTCTTT

J gene: TRBJ1-6
D gene: .
clone size: .
V gene: TRBV6-1
CDR3 protein: CASSEYAGANLNNSPLHF
CDR3 DNA: TGTGCCAGCAGTGAATATGCAGGGGCGAACCTAAATAATTCACCCCTCCACTTT

J gene: TRBJ2-1
D gene: .
clone size: .
V gene: TRBV5-1
CDR3 protein: CASSWSGGGRNEQFF
CDR3 DNA: TGCGCCAGCAGCTGGAGCGGAGGGGGCCGGAATGAGCAGTTCTTC

J gene: TRBJ2-7
D gene: .
clone size: .
V gene: TRBV28
CDR3 protein: CASSLRQNTYEQYF
CDR3 DNA: TGTGCCAGCAGTTTGAGGCAGAACACCTACGAGCAGTACTTC

J gene: TRBJ1-5
D gene: TRBD1
clone size: .
V gene: TRBV5-8
CDR3 protein: CASSRLLDRGLNQPQHF
CDR3 DNA: TGTGCCAGCAGCCGGCTACTGGACAGGGGGCTCAATCAGCCCCAGCATTTT

J gene: TRBJ2-1
D gene: TRBD2
clone size: .
V gene: TRBV28
CDR3 protein: CASSLFPQRESYNEQFF
CDR3 DNA: TGTGCCAGCAGTTTATTCCCACAGCGGGAGAGTTACAATGAGCAGTTCTTC

J gene: TRBJ1-5
D gene: .
clone size: .
V gene: TRBV21-1
CDR3 protein: CASSKEPGQGMARSNQPQHF
CDR3 DNA: TGTGCCAGCAGCAAAGAACCGGGACAGGGGATGGCCCGTTCTAATCAGCCCCAGCATTTT

J gene: TRBJ2-7
D gene: TRBD2
clone size: .
V gene: TRBV4-1
CDR3 protein: CASSQVAGSTYEQYF
CDR3 DNA: TGCGCCAGCAGCCAGGTAGCGGGAAGCACCTACGAGCAGTACTTC

J gene: TRBJ2-7
D gene: TRBD2
clone size: .
V gene: TRBV28
CDR3 protein: CASSPTGLAGDFEQYF
CDR3 DNA: TGTGCCAGCAGTCCCACCGGACTAGCGGGGGATTTCGAGCAGTACTTC

J gene: TRBJ2-1
D gene: TRBD2
clone size: .
V gene: TRBV11-2
CDR3 protein: CASSLKRLAGVYNEQFF
CDR3 DNA: TGTGCCAGCAGCCTAAAAAGACTAGCGGGAGTCTACAATGAGCAGTTCTTC

J gene: TRBJ1-5
D gene: .
clone size: .
V gene: TRBV19
CDR3 protein: CASSGQFNQPQHF
CDR3 DNA: TGTGCCAGTAGCGGACAGTTCAATCAGCCCCAGCATTTT

J gene: TRBJ2-1
D gene: .
clone size: few
V gene: TRBV15
CDR3 protein: CATSRGLGYNEQFF
CDR3 DNA: TGTGCCACCAGCAGAGGCCTAGGATACAATGAGCAGTTCTTC

J gene: TRBJ1-2
D gene: TRBD1
clone size: .
V gene: TRBV5-6
CDR3 protein: CASSLDRGRAGYTF
CDR3 DNA: TGTGCCAGCAGCTTGGACAGGGGGAGGGCGGGCTACACCTTC